This T cell receptor (beta chain) was identified during a study of identical twins. TCRdb independently ran MiXCR on the 5' RACE reads; one entry per CDR3 protein. The sample includes about 790,000 distinct CDR3 sequences, 18% of them seen just once. This CDR3 has 16 amino acids. Trimming cost V 2 bases and J 2 bases, with 12 bases left between them. Germline assignment: CDR1 MNHEY and CDR2 SVGEGT. This clonotype was recorded once. These data were likewise used in another study, on T cells expressing NK-cell markers. That source notes: The sorts in several experiments were restricted to alpha-beta TCR T cells by an anti-gamma-delta TCR antibody.

The rearrangement links TRBV6-2 or TRBV6-3 to TRBJ2-2; D gene uncertain. The specimen sequenced was PBMCs. The sequence was collected from a woman between 18 and 29 years old in good health. The CDR3 DNA sequence: TGTGCCAGCAGTTACGTCACAGCAATTAACACCGGGGAGCTGTTTTTT. Protein product: CASSYVTAINTGELFF.